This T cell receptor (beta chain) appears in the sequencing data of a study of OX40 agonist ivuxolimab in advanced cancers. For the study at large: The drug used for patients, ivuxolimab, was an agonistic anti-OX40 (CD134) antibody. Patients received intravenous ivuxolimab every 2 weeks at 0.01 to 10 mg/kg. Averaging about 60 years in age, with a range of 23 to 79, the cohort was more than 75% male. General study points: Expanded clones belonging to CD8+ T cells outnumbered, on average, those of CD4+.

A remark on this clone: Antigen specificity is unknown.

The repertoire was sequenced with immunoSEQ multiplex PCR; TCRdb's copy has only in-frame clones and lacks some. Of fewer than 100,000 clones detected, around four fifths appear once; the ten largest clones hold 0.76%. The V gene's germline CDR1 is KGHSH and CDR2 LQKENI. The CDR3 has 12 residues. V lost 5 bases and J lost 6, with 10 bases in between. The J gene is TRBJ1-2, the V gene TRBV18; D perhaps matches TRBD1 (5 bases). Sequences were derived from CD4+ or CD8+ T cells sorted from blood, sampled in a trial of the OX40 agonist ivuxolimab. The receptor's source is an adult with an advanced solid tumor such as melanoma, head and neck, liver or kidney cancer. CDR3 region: CASSSSGDGYTF. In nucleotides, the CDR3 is TGTGCCAGCTCATCGTCGGGGGATGGCTACACCTTC.